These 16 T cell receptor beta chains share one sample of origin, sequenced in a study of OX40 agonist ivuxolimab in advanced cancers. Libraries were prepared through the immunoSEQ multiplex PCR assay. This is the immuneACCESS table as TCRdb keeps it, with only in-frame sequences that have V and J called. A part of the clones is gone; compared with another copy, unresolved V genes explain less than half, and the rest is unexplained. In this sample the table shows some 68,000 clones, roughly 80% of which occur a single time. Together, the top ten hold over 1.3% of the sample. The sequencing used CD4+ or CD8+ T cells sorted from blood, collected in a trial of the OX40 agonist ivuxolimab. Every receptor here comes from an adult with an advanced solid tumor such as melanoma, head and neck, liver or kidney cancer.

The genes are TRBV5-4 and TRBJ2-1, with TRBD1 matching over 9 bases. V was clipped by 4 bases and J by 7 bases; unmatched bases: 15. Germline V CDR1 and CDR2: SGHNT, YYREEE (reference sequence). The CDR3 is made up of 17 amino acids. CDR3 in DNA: TGTGCCAGCAGCGGCGGTACCGGGACAGGGAACTTTAATGAGCAGTTCTTC. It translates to CASSGGTGTGNFNEQFF.

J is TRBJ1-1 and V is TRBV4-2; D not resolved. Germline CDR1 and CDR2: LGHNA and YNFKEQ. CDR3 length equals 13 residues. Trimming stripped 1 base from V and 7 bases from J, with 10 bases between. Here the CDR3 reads CASSQVGFIEAFF. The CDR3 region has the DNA TGTGCCAGCAGCCAAGTGGGGTTCATTGAAGCTTTCTTT.

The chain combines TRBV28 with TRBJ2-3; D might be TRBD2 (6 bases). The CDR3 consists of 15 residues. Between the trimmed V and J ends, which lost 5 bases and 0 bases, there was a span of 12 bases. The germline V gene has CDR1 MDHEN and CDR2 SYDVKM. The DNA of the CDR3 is TGTGCCAGCAGTCCCTGGACTACTAGCACAGATACGCAGTATTTT. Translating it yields CASSPWTTSTDTQYF.

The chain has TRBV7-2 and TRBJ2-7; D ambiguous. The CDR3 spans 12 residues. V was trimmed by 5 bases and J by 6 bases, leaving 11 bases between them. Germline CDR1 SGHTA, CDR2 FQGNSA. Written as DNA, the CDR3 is TGTGCCAGCAGCCCCGACCGGGCCGAGCAGTACTTC. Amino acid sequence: CASSPDRAEQYF.

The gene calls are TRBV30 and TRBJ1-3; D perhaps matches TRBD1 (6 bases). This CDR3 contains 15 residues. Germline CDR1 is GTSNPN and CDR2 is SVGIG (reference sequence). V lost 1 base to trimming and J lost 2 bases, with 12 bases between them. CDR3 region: CAWSANRVPGNTIYF. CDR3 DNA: TGTGCCTGGAGTGCTAACAGGGTCCCTGGAAACACCATATATTTT.

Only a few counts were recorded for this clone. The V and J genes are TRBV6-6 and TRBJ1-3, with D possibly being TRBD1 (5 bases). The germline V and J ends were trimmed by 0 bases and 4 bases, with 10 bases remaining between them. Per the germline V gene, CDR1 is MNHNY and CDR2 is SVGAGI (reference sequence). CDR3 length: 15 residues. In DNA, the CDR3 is TGTGCCAGCAGTTACTCGATGGGGGAGGGAAACACCATATATTTT. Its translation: CASSYSMGEGNTIYF.

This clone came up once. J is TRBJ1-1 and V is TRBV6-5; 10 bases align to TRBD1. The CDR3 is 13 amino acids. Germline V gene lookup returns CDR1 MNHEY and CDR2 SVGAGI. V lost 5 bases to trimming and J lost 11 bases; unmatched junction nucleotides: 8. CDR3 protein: CASSASGTGAAFF. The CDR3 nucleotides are TGTGCCAGCAGTGCCTCCGGGACAGGGGCGGCTTTCTTT.

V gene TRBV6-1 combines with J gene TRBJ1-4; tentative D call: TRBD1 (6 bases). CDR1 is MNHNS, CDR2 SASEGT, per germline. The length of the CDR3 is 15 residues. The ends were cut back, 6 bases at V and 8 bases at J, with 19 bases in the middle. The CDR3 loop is CASSPPTGGKEKLFF. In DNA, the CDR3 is TGTGCCAGCAGCCCACCGACAGGTGGTAAGGAAAAACTGTTTTTT.

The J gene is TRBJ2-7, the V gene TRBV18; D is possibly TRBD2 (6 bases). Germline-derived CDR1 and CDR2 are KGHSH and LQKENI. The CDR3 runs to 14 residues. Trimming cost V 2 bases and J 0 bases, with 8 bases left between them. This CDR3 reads CASSPGGSSYEQYF. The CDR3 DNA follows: TGTGCCAGCTCACCAGGGGGGAGCTCCTACGAGCAGTACTTC. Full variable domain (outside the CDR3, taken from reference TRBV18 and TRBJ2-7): NAGVMQNPRHLVRRRGQEARLRCSPMKGHSHVYWYRQLPEEGLKFMVYLQKENIIDESGMPKERFSAEFPKEGPSILRIQQVVRGDSAAYFCASSPGGSSYEQYFGPGTRLTVT.

Written as DNA, the CDR3 is TGTGCCAGAAGCCTCCGGGACAGGCCGTTAAAGGTCCACTTT. As protein: CARSLRDRPLKVHF. The V gene is TRBV5-3, the J gene TRBJ1-6; 8 nucleotides match TRBD1. TRBV5-3 is an ORF, and what it does is uncertain. V lost 4 bases to trimming and J lost 17 bases; unmatched junction nucleotides: 14. The CDR3 runs to 14 residues.

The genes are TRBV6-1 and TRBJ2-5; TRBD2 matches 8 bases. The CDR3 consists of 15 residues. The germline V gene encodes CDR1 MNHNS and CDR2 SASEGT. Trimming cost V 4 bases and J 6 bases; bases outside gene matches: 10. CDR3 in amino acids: CASSGILAGAKTQYF. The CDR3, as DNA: TGTGCCAGCAGTGGGATCCTAGCGGGTGCGAAGACCCAGTACTTC.

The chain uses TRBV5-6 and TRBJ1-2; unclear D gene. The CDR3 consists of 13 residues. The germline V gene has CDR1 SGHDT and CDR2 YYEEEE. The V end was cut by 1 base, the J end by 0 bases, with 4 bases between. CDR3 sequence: CASSLRANYGYTF. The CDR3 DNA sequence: TGTGCCAGCAGCTTGAGAGCTAACTATGGCTACACCTTC.

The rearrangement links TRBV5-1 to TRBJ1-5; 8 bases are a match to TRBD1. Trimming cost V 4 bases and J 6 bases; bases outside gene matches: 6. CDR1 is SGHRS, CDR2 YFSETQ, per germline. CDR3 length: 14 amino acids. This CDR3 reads CASSGGQGGQPQHF. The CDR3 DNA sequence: TGCGCCAGCAGCGGAGGACAGGGCGGTCAGCCCCAGCATTTT.

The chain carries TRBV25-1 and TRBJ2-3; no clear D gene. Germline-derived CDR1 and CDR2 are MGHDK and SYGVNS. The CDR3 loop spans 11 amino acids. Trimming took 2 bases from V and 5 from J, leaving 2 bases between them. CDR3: CASSERDTQYF. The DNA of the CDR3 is TGTGCCAGCAGTGAACGAGATACGCAGTATTTT.

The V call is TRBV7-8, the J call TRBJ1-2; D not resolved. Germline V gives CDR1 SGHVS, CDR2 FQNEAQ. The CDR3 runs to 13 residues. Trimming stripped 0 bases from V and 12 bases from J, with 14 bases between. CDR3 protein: CASSLAGRRSDTF. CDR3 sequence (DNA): TGTGCCAGCAGCTTAGCGGGGAGGAGAAGCGACACCTTC.

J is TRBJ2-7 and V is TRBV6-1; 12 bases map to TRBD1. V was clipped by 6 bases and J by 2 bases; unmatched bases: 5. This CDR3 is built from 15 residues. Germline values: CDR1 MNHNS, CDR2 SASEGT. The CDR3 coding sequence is TGTGCCAGCAGGCCAGGGACAGGGGGCCCCTACGAGCAGTACTTC. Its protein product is CASRPGTGGPYEQYF.